These 11 T cell receptor beta chains originate from one sample sequenced in a study of PD-1 blockade in mismatch repair-deficient tumors. Using immunoSEQ multiplex PCR, the repertoire was profiled, and TCRdb retains in-frame clones only, with some absent. The sample lists roughly 37,000 clones; approximately 80% were seen once. Sequencing used PBMCs, obtained around 40 weeks after starting pembrolizumab. Every receptor here comes from an adult with mismatch repair-deficient cancer.

V and J are TRBV11-2 and TRBJ2-5, with 8 bases lining up with TRBD2. Germline-derived CDR1 and CDR2 are SGHAT and FQNNGV. This CDR3 spans 18 amino acids. J lost 5 bases, V lost 5 bases, and 19 bases had no gene match. CDR3 loop: CASSAPEREYWGTETQYF. For the CDR3, the DNA is TGTGCCAGCAGCGCTCCAGAGCGGGAGTATTGGGGTACGGAGACCCAGTACTTC.

V is TRBV10-2 and J is TRBJ1-2; D ambiguous. V was cut by 4 bases and J by 6 bases, with 9 bases left in between. The CDR3 consists of 12 residues. Germline V gene data show CDR1 as WSHSY and CDR2 as SAAADI. This CDR3 reads CASSVAGHGYTF. CDR3 DNA: TGCGCCAGCAGTGTCGCAGGCCATGGCTACACCTTC.

This chain links TRBV6-1 with TRBJ1-4; TRBD1 matches 7 bases. In germline, CDR1 is MNHNS, CDR2 SASEGT. V shed 4 bases and J 5 bases; nucleotides not matched to a gene: 10. This CDR3 comprises 16 residues. CDR3 nucleotide sequence: TGTGCCAGCAGTGTTTGGACAGGTCCTTCAAATGAAAAACTGTTTTTT. Protein sequence: CASSVWTGPSNEKLFF.

This chain joins TRBV11-3 and TRBJ2-5; possibly TRBD2 for D (6 bases). The V gene's germline CDR1 is SGHNT and CDR2 YENEEA. The V gene lost 3 bases and the J gene lost 2 bases, with 13 bases spanning the gap. The CDR3 sequence is 15 residues long. The CDR3 protein is CASSFGLRGQETQYF. In DNA form, the CDR3 reads TGTGCCAGCAGCTTCGGCCTCCGGGGGCAAGAGACCCAGTACTTC.

On this clone itself: The sample has other DNA sequences that encode this CDR3 too. The chain joins TRBV7-9 to TRBJ2-1; D is possibly TRBD2 (6 bases). Trimming cost V 7 bases and J 4 bases, with 17 bases left between them. Germline V gives CDR1 SEHNR, CDR2 FQNEAQ (reference sequence). CDR3 size: 15 residues. The CDR3 reads CASNAGRGKYNEQFF. For the CDR3, the DNA is TGTGCCAGCAACGCTGGGCGGGGAAAATACAATGAGCAGTTCTTC.

The chain employs TRBV6-5 and TRBJ2-3; D not resolved. Germline loops: CDR1 MNHEY, CDR2 SVGAGI. The CDR3 extends over 13 amino acids. V was pared by 2 bases and J by 2 bases, with 5 bases between. The CDR3 sequence: CASSYGHTDTQYF. The CDR3 DNA reads as TGTGCCAGCAGTTACGGGCACACAGATACGCAGTATTTT.

The chain joins TRBV28 to TRBJ2-7, with 12 positions matching TRBD1. The CDR3 runs 15 residues. Losses at the gene ends were 5 bases for V and 4 bases for J; bases not matched to a gene: 6. Germline-derived CDR1 and CDR2 are MDHEN and SYDVKM. The CDR3 protein is CASSGTGGYVYEQYF. In DNA, the CDR3 is TGTGCCAGCAGTGGGACAGGGGGCTATGTGTACGAGCAGTACTTC.

The gene calls are TRBV6-5 and TRBJ2-1; TRBD2 aligns across 10 bases. CDR1 MNHEY and CDR2 SVGAGI come from the germline V gene. CDR3 length: 16 residues. V shed 0 bases, J shed 7 bases, and the junction held 6 bases outside the gene matches. The CDR3 coding sequence is TGTGCCAGCAGTTACTCGAGGACTAGCGGAGGTAATGAGCAGTTCTTC. This gives the protein CASSYSRTSGGNEQFF.

V and J are TRBV15 and TRBJ2-2, with D perhaps matching TRBD2 (6 bases). The V end was cut by 1 base, the J end by 4 bases, with 19 bases between. Germline V CDR1 and CDR2: LNHNV, YYDKDF (reference sequence). The CDR3 spans 18 residues. CDR3 in DNA: TGTGCCACCAGCAGAGTGGGGGGAGACGTTGTGGGCACCGGGGAGCTGTTTTTT. Its translation: CATSRVGGDVVGTGELFF.

J is TRBJ2-7 and V is TRBV6-5; D gene unclear. With 2 bases removed from V and 2 bases from J, the gap between germline ends came to 4 bases. The length of the CDR3 is 12 residues. Looked up from germline, CDR1 is MNHEY and CDR2 is SVGAGI. The CDR3 is CASSYGPYEQYF. The CDR3 DNA reads as TGTGCCAGCAGTTACGGCCCCTACGAGCAGTACTTC.

The chain joins TRBV27 to TRBJ2-7; 7 positions agree with TRBD1. This CDR3 is 16 amino acids long. CDR1 and CDR2 from the germline V gene are MNHEY and SMNVEV (reference sequence). Trimming at V came to 0 bases and at J to 1 base, leaving 6 bases not matched to a gene. This chain's CDR3 is CASSLSSGTVSYEQYF. In DNA, the CDR3 is TGTGCCAGCAGTTTATCGTCCGGGACAGTTTCCTACGAGCAGTACTTC.